These 22 T cell receptor beta chains came from one sample sequenced in a study of regulatory T cells in long-lasting Graves disease. The sample's time point: persistent/refractory GD, antithyroid drugs over 5 years with positive TRAb. Extracted PBMC RNA gave rise to the TCR library. Researchers made TCR beta libraries by using iRepertoire HTBI primers and running Arm-PCR on CDR3 regions. TCRdb processed the multiplex PCR reads anew with MiXCR; each CDR3 protein has one entry. The table includes hundreds of thousands of distinct CDR3 sequences, around 30% detected once. Sample: peripheral blood mononuclear cells (PBMCs), taken when the disease was refractory, from a patient treated with antithyroid drugs. The receptors here all came from a female donor with Graves disease.

The gene calls are TRBV19 and TRBJ1-3, with TRBD1 as a possible D gene (6 bases). Per the germline V gene, CDR1 is LNHDA and CDR2 is SQIVND (reference sequence). This CDR3 spans 17 amino acids. Trimming cost V 2 bases and J 0 bases, with 14 bases left between them. CDR3 sequence (DNA): TGTGCCAGTAGTATATACCCGGGACAACACTCTGGAAACACCATATATTTT. It specifies CASSIYPGQHSGNTIYF.

This clonotype was seen a few times. V is TRBV9 and J is TRBJ2-3; D not resolved. The V end was cut by 1 base, the J end by 6 bases, with 3 bases between. Germline lookup yields CDR1 SGDLS and CDR2 YYNGEE. The CDR3 has 11 amino acids. This chain's CDR3 is CASSVKDTQYF. CDR3 DNA sequence: TGTGCCAGCAGCGTAAAGGATACGCAGTATTTT.

This clonotype was recorded a few times. The V gene is TRBV24-1, the J gene TRBJ1-4; 7 nucleotides align to TRBD1. CDR3 length: 18 residues. The J segment lost 3 bases and the V segment lost 4 bases, leaving 13 bases of the junction unmatched. Germline lookup yields CDR1 KGHDR and CDR2 SFDVKD. CDR3: CATSDRYQDRSANEKLFF. The CDR3 DNA reads TGTGCCACCAGTGACCGGTACCAGGACAGGTCAGCTAATGAAAAACTGTTTTTT.

This clonotype has more than one count but fewer than ten. The rearrangement uses TRBV13 and TRBJ2-4; D unresolved. The CDR3 length is 16 residues. V was pared by 0 bases and J by 0 bases, with 9 bases between. CDR1 PRHDT and CDR2 FYEKMQ come from the germline V gene (reference sequence). CDR3 coding DNA: TGTGCCAGCAGCTTAGGTTTGTGCCTAGCCAAAAACATTCAGTACTTC. Protein: CASSLGLCLAKNIQYF. The variable domain in full, with the rest retrieved from reference TRBV13 and TRBJ2-4, is AAGVIQSPRHLIKEKRETATLKCYPIPRHDTVYWYQQGPGQDPQFLISFYEKMQSDKGSIPDRFSAQQFSDYHSELNMSSLELGDSALYFCASSLGLCLAKNIQYFGAGTRLSVL.

This clonotype came up a few times. The CDR3, as DNA: TGCGCCAGCAGCCTTACTAGCGACAAGCAGTACTTC. This translates into CASSLTSDKQYF. The chain combines TRBV5-1 with TRBJ2-7, with 7 nucleotides matching TRBD2. The germline gives CDR1 SGHRS, CDR2 YFSETQ. V dropped 4 bases and J dropped 8; count of bases not matched to a gene: 6. This CDR3 is 12 amino acids long.

This clonotype was seen many times. The chain is built from TRBV28 and TRBJ2-5; D assignment may be TRBD1 or TRBD2 (6 bases each). CDR1 MDHEN and CDR2 SYDVKM come from the germline V gene. The CDR3 totals 15 residues. Trimming took 4 bases from V and 5 from J, leaving 17 bases between them. The CDR3 coding sequence is TGTGCCAGCAGTTATGAGTGGGGGGCCGGTGAGACCCAGTACTTC. It specifies CASSYEWGAGETQYF.

A remark on this clonotype: One base away lies a much larger clone, so this may be a sequencing read error. This chain uses TRBV12-5 with TRBJ1-2; perhaps TRBD1 as D (5 bases). Germline values: CDR1 LGHNT, CDR2 FRNRAP. The V gene lost 6 bases and the J gene lost 3 bases, with 11 bases spanning the gap. This CDR3 is built from 13 residues. CDR3 protein: CASGRDSYYGYTF. CDR3 nucleotides: TGTGCTAGTGGCCGGGACTCTTACTATGGCTACACCTTC. Variable domain in full (rest from reference TRBV12-5 and TRBJ1-2): DARVTQTPRHKVTEMGQEVTMRCQPILGHNTVFWYRQTMMQGLELLAYFRNRAPLDDSGMPKDRFSAEMPDATLATLKIQPSEPRDSAVYFCASGRDSYYGYTFGSGTRLTVV.

The V and J genes are TRBV20-1 and TRBJ2-4, with D possibly called TRBD1 or TRBD2 (5 bases each). The CDR3 runs to 14 residues. Germline CDR1 and CDR2: DFQATT and SNEGSKA (reference sequence). V dropped 5 bases and J dropped 0 bases, with 11 bases sitting between them. The CDR3, as DNA: TGCAGTGCTCAGGGACCTCTAGCCAAAAACATTCAGTACTTC. It is translated as CSAQGPLAKNIQYF.

This clonotype was found a few times. The chain combines TRBV30 with TRBJ2-7; 9 bases align to TRBD2. The CDR3 sequence is 13 residues long. Looked up from germline, CDR1 is GTSNPN and CDR2 is SVGIG (reference sequence). Trimming at V came to 0 bases and at J to 4 bases, leaving 1 base not matched to a gene. The CDR3 protein is CAWSVAGGYEQYF. CDR3 coding DNA: TGTGCCTGGAGTGTCGCGGGAGGGTACGAGCAGTACTTC. The entire variable domain, with the rest obtained from reference TRBV30 and TRBJ2-7, is as follows: SQTIHQWPATLVQPVGSPLSLECTVEGTSNPNLYWYRQAAGRGLQLLFYSVGIGQISSEVPQNLSASRPQDRQFILSSKKLLLSDSGFYLCAWSVAGGYEQYFGPGTRLTVT.

This chain connects TRBV5-4 to TRBJ2-5, with 9 bases matching TRBD2. The CDR3 runs 15 residues. The V and J ends lost 1 base and 5 bases, in that order; junction bases with no gene match: 6. The germline V gene encodes CDR1 SGHNT and CDR2 YYREEE (reference sequence). In nucleotides, the CDR3 is TGTGCCAGCAGCTTGACTGCGGGAGGGGTGGAGACCCAGTACTTC. Amino acids: CASSLTAGGVETQYF.

The gene calls are TRBV30 and TRBJ2-7, with 7 positions matching TRBD2. CDR1 and CDR2 from the germline V gene are GTSNPN and SVGIG (reference sequence). V shed 0 bases and J 0 bases; nucleotides not matched to a gene: 8. The CDR3 has 16 residues. The CDR3 DNA reads as TGTGCCTGGAGTGTGGCTAGCGGTTATAGCTCCTACGAGCAGTACTTC. Translated, it gives CAWSVASGYSSYEQYF. The variable domain in full, completed from reference TRBV30 and TRBJ2-7, reads SQTIHQWPATLVQPVGSPLSLECTVEGTSNPNLYWYRQAAGRGLQLLFYSVGIGQISSEVPQNLSASRPQDRQFILSSKKLLLSDSGFYLCAWSVASGYSSYEQYFGPGTRLTVT.

Of note for this clonotype: Given a much more abundant clone one base away, this may be a read error. The rearrangement links TRBV12-5 to TRBJ1-5; the D gene is possibly TRBD1 (5 bases). Germline V gives CDR1 LGHNT, CDR2 FRNRAP. The V end lost 4 bases, the J end lost 5 bases, and 9 bases lay between the germline ends. The CDR3 covers 13 residues. CDR3 loop: CASGSSGYQPQHF. In DNA form, the CDR3 reads TGTGCTAGTGGTTCGTCAGGGTATCAGCCCCAGCATTTT.

The rearrangement links TRBV12-3 or TRBV12-4 to TRBJ1-4; D gene uncertain. The V end lost 5 bases, the J end lost 0 bases, and 10 bases lay between the germline ends. The CDR3 covers 15 residues. The CDR3 sequence is CASSKHCATNEKLFF. The DNA of the CDR3 is TGTGCCAGCAGTAAACACTGTGCAACTAATGAAAAACTGTTTTTT.

V usage is TRBV29-1 and J usage is TRBJ1-3; unclear D gene. CDR3 length equals 12 residues. Germline lookup yields CDR1 SQVTM and CDR2 ANQGSEA. V gave up 5 bases and J gave up 3 bases, with 8 bases separating them. CDR3 DNA: TGCAGCGTTACACAGAATGGAAACACCATATATTTT. Protein sequence: CSVTQNGNTIYF.

The chain combines TRBV7-3 with TRBJ1-2, with 10 positions matching TRBD1. The J segment lost 4 bases and the V segment lost 2 bases, leaving 10 bases of the junction unmatched. Germline values: CDR1 SGHTA, CDR2 FQGTGA. This CDR3 spans 17 amino acids. The CDR3 DNA reads TGTGCCAGCAGCTTAGATGAGGGGACAGGGGAGATCTATGGCTACACCTTC. It codes for CASSLDEGTGEIYGYTF.

This clonotype was detected ten times or more. As DNA, the CDR3 is TGTGCCAGCAGCTCGCGGACGTTAGGAACCGGGGAGCTGTTTTTT. Encoded protein: CASSSRTLGTGELFF. This rearrangement joins TRBV11-2 to TRBJ2-2; D unclear. V gave up 4 bases and J gave up 5 bases, with 14 bases separating them. The CDR3 loop spans 15 amino acids. Germline values: CDR1 SGHAT, CDR2 FQNNGV.

The chain combines TRBV30 with TRBJ2-7; D might be TRBD1 or TRBD2, each matching 5 bases. The CDR3 contains 13 residues. CDR1 and CDR2 (germline): GTSNPN, SVGIG (reference sequence). V was trimmed by 2 bases and J by 5 bases, leaving 13 bases between them. CDR3 residues: CAWSPPVGDEQYF. The CDR3 bases are TGTGCCTGGAGTCCCCCGGTGGGGGACGAGCAGTACTTC.

The CDR3 nucleotides read TGCAGCGTCGCGGACAGGGTTGGGTATGGCTACACCTTC. Amino acids: CSVADRVGYGYTF. The chain combines TRBV29-1 with TRBJ1-2; 8 bases agree with TRBD1. V gave up 6 bases and J gave up 5 bases; unmatched junction bases: 8. This CDR3 is built from 13 residues. CDR1 is SQVTM, CDR2 ANQGSEA, per germline.

The sample holds a few counts of this clonotype. The CDR3 sequence is CSVFSGRNYEQYF. CDR3 nucleotide sequence: TGCAGCGTTTTCAGCGGGAGGAACTACGAGCAGTACTTC. The chain links TRBV29-1 to TRBJ2-7; 9 bases are shared with TRBD2. Germline V gives CDR1 SQVTM, CDR2 ANQGSEA. This CDR3 contains 13 residues. J lost 3 bases, V lost 5 bases, and 5 bases had no gene match.

CDR3 residues: CASSSAGTGGNEQFF. The CDR3 bases are TGTGCCAGCAGCTCCGCCGGGACAGGGGGGAATGAGCAGTTCTTC. The chain carries TRBV11-2 and TRBJ2-1; 11 bases map to TRBD1. V shed 4 bases, J shed 7 bases, and the junction held 6 bases outside the gene matches. In germline, CDR1 is SGHAT, CDR2 FQNNGV. CDR3 size: 15 residues.

This clonotype was counted ten times or more. The V call is TRBV12-3 or TRBV12-4, the J call TRBJ1-1; no clear D gene. The ends were cut back, 6 bases at V and 0 bases at J, with 14 bases in the middle. The CDR3 contains 15 residues. The CDR3 sequence: CASSYDGTLNTEAFF. The CDR3 nucleotides are TGTGCCAGCAGCTATGACGGTACTTTGAACACTGAAGCTTTCTTT.

The genes are TRBV19 and TRBJ2-5; tentatively, D is TRBD1 or TRBD2 (5 bases each). Trimming stripped 4 bases from V and 0 bases from J, with 9 bases between. The CDR3 runs 14 residues. Germline CDR1 and CDR2: LNHDA and SQIVND (reference sequence). CDR3 in DNA: TGTGCCAGTAGTAAACCGGGACACCAAGAGACCCAGTACTTC. Translated, it gives CASSKPGHQETQYF.